This T cell receptor (beta chain) originates from a study of T cell responses to AZD1222 COVID-19 vaccine. General study findings and limits: Close to half of all spike-specific TCRs reportedly target regions of the variants that are unmutated.

Comment on this clone: Its antigen is as yet unknown.

Measured with immunoSEQ multiplex PCR; TCRdb has only the in-frame clones, and not every one. This table has around 99,000 clones, approximately 91% appearing once. This CDR3 comprises 15 residues. Germline V lookup: CDR1 SGHAT, CDR2 FQNNGV. With 5 bases removed from V and 7 bases from J, the gap between germline ends came to 21 bases. The chain has TRBV11-2 and TRBJ2-7; possible D gene TRBD2, 6 bases. The source was peripheral blood, collected on day 0 of MenACWY control vaccination. This TCR derives from an adult in good health. The CDR3 loop is CASSIASVPYVEQYF. For the CDR3, the DNA is TGTGCCAGCAGCATCGCTAGCGTACCCTACGTGGAGCAGTACTTC.